Presented here are 20 T cell receptor beta chains from one specimen sequenced in a study of T-cell reconstitution after alpha-beta-depleted transplantation in children. Preparing the TCRbeta library involved the use of unique molecular identifiers. TCRdb used MiXCR to reprocess the PCR reads, holding one entry per CDR3 protein. The data hold around 120,000 distinct CDR3 sequences, with 20% to 25% observed a single time. The sample in question was PBMCs, mostly from graft donor cells, obtained 180 days after TCRalphabeta/CD19-depleted stem cell transplant. The receptors were gathered from a male patient under 10 years old who had a stem cell transplant for chronic granulomatous disease, so the T cells may come from the graft donor.

This clonotype was seen ten or more times. The V and J genes are TRBV29-1 and TRBJ2-1, with 9 bases matching TRBD2. In germline, CDR1 is SQVTM, CDR2 ANQGSEA. V shed 6 bases, J shed 7 bases, and the junction held 7 bases outside the gene matches. This CDR3 spans 13 amino acids. This chain's CDR3 is CSVGGRARNEQFF. CDR3 nucleotides: TGCAGCGTGGGCGGGAGGGCCCGTAATGAGCAGTTCTTC.

This clonotype was detected many times. The V call is TRBV10-3, the J call TRBJ2-7; the match to TRBD1 covers 7 bases. This CDR3 contains 14 residues. Trimming removed 3 bases from V and 4 bases from J; junction bases left unmatched: 6. CDR1 and CDR2 (germline): ENHRY, SYGVKD. CDR3 protein: CAISEQGKGYEQYF. Written as DNA, the CDR3 is TGTGCCATCAGTGAACAGGGGAAAGGGTACGAGCAGTACTTC.

The sample holds a few counts of this clonotype. The V and J genes are TRBV29-1 and TRBJ1-6; 8 bases match TRBD1. CDR1 is SQVTM, CDR2 ANQGSEA, per germline. Trimming removed 6 bases from V and 6 bases from J; junction bases left unmatched: 4. The CDR3 totals 13 residues. The CDR3 DNA follows: TGCAGCGTAGGGGACAGGCCTAATTCACCCCTCCACTTT. Amino acid sequence: CSVGDRPNSPLHF.

This clonotype showed up many times. V gene TRBV12-3 or TRBV12-4 combines with J gene TRBJ2-6, with a tentative D call TRBD2 (6 bases). The ends were cut back, 8 bases at V and 2 bases at J, with 16 bases in the middle. The CDR3 spans 16 residues. Here the CDR3 reads CASYLGGVAGANVLTF. Here the CDR3 DNA reads TGTGCCAGCTATTTGGGGGGAGTCGCTGGGGCCAACGTCCTGACTTTC.

This clonotype was picked up many times. The chain carries TRBV12-3 or TRBV12-4 and TRBJ2-5, with a possible D match to TRBD2 (5 bases). Between the trimmed V and J ends, which lost 3 bases and 4 bases, there was a span of 15 bases. This CDR3 is 15 amino acids long. For the CDR3, the DNA is TGTGCCAGCAGTTTTTCGGAGGTCTCGACAGAGACCCAGTACTTC. This encodes CASSFSEVSTETQYF.

The chain joins TRBV5-1 to TRBJ2-2; the match to TRBD1 covers 7 bases. This CDR3 contains 15 residues. Germline CDR1 reads SGHRS; CDR2 reads YFSETQ. Trimming took 4 bases from V and 2 from J; bases not matched to a gene: 5. The chain's CDR3 is CASSQGQRNTGELFF. The CDR3 DNA sequence: TGCGCCAGCAGCCAGGGACAGCGAAACACCGGGGAGCTGTTTTTT.

Ten or more counts support this clonotype. The chain uses TRBV29-1 and TRBJ2-1, with 13 positions matching TRBD2. Germline CDR1 is SQVTM and CDR2 is ANQGSEA. V lost 2 bases, J lost 7 bases, and 5 bases stayed unmatched. This CDR3 comprises 15 residues. CDR3 sequence reads: CSVEMGTSGINEQFF. In DNA form, the CDR3 reads TGCAGCGTTGAAATGGGGACTAGCGGGATTAATGAGCAGTTCTTC.

This clonotype has a count of ten or more. The DNA of the CDR3 is TGCGCCAGCAGCTTGAGCTTGAGGAGCGGCGAGCAGTACTTC. It encodes CASSLSLRSGEQYF. The J gene is TRBJ2-7, the V gene TRBV5-1; D possibly corresponds to TRBD2 (5 bases). CDR3 length: 14 residues. Per germline, CDR1 SGHRS and CDR2 YFSETQ. V gave up 1 base and J gave up 6 bases, with 14 bases separating them. Combining the CDR3 with reference TRBV5-1 and TRBJ2-7 gives the whole variable domain KAGVTQTPRYLIKTRGQQVTLSCSPISGHRSVSWYQQTPGQGLQFLFEYFSETQRNKGNFPGRFSGRQFSNSRSEMNVSTLELGDSALYLCASSLSLRSGEQYFGPGTRLTVT.

This clonotype was seen a handful of times. V is TRBV3-1 and J is TRBJ1-5; D possibly corresponds to TRBD1 (6 bases). This CDR3 has 14 amino acids. Germline V gene lookup returns CDR1 LGHDT and CDR2 YNNKEL (reference sequence). Trimming removed 2 bases from V and 5 bases from J, with 10 bases in between. The CDR3 coding sequence is TGTGCCAGCAGCCAAAGGGACACCCATCAGCCCCAGCATTTT. Amino acids: CASSQRDTHQPQHF.

About this clonotype: The junction shows a germline mismatch at one end, possibly a read error. The genes are TRBV30 and TRBJ1-4; D possibly corresponds to TRBD1 (6 bases). The germline V gene encodes CDR1 GTSNPN and CDR2 SVGIG (reference sequence). The CDR3 consists of 13 residues. CDR3 protein: CAWSPDRNVKLFF. Here the CDR3 DNA reads TGTGCCTGGAGCCCGGACAGAAATGTAAAACTGTTTTTT.

This clonotype was detected only a few times. V gene TRBV5-1 combines with J gene TRBJ1-1; 7 positions match TRBD1. CDR3 length: 16 amino acids. V lost 0 bases and J lost 1; bases outside the gene matches: 6. The germline CDR1 and CDR2 sequences are SGHRS and YFSETQ. The CDR3 region is CASSLGQGVRNTEAFF. CDR3 bases: TGCGCCAGCAGCTTGGGCCAGGGGGTAAGGAACACTGAAGCTTTCTTT.

The chain has TRBV4-2 and TRBJ2-1, with D perhaps TRBD2 (6 bases). The germline V and J ends were trimmed by 0 bases and 4 bases, with 16 bases remaining between them. Germline CDR1 reads LGHNA; CDR2 reads YNFKEQ. The CDR3 runs 17 residues. The CDR3 DNA follows: TGTGCCAGCAGCCAAGATACGGGCTCTAGCGCATACAATGAGCAGTTCTTC. Translated: CASSQDTGSSAYNEQFF.

The chain links TRBV2 to TRBJ2-7; D is undetermined. V was pared by 3 bases and J by 0 bases, with 6 bases between. Germline CDR1 and CDR2: SNHLY and FYNNEI. This CDR3 spans 13 amino acids. In DNA, the CDR3 is TGTGCCAGCAGTGACCTAGTCTCCTACGAGCAGTACTTC. Its protein product is CASSDLVSYEQYF.

This clonotype was recorded a few times. V gene TRBV5-1 combines with J gene TRBJ2-3; D is uncertain. The germline V gene has CDR1 SGHRS and CDR2 YFSETQ. Trimming cost V 5 bases and J 4 bases, with 2 bases left between them. This CDR3 is 10 amino acids long. The CDR3 loop reads CASRSDTQYF. DNA for the CDR3: TGCGCCAGCAGATCAGATACGCAGTATTTT.

V gene TRBV3-1 combines with J gene TRBJ2-3; D remains unclear. The CDR3 has 13 residues. CDR1 and CDR2 from the germline V gene are LGHDT and YNNKEL (reference sequence). V was trimmed by 1 base and J by 2 bases, leaving 4 bases between them. CDR3 protein: CASSQGATDTQYF. CDR3 nucleotides: TGTGCCAGCAGCCAAGGAGCCACAGATACGCAGTATTTT.

About this clonotype: A junction end diverges from the germline sequence, so it may reflect a read error. The chain joins TRBV20-1 to TRBJ2-7; no clear D. In germline, CDR1 is DFQATT, CDR2 SNEGSKA (reference sequence). CDR3 length equals 11 residues. In nucleotides, the CDR3 is TGCAGTGCTGGAGAGAGACCTCCGCAGTACTTC. Translating it yields CSAGERPPQYF.

This clonotype appeared many times. The CDR3 region is CASSLDFSRMNTEAFF. CDR3 in DNA: TGTGCCAGCAGCTTAGATTTCTCCAGGATGAACACTGAAGCTTTCTTT. V and J are TRBV7-2 and TRBJ1-1; D is ambiguous. The CDR3 sequence is 16 residues long. Trimming left V 1 base short and J 0 bases short, with 12 bases between. Looked up from germline, CDR1 is SGHTA and CDR2 is FQGNSA.

This clonotype was picked up a small number of times. This sequence joins TRBV27 and TRBJ2-7; D perhaps matches TRBD2 (5 bases). V lost 5 bases, J lost 0 bases, and 11 bases lay in between. The CDR3 sequence is 14 residues long. Germline V CDR1 and CDR2: MNHEY, SMNVEV (reference sequence). CDR3 amino acids: CASSPRTHSYEQYF. CDR3 nucleotides: TGTGCCAGCAGTCCAAGGACTCACTCCTACGAGCAGTACTTC.

At least ten counts were recorded for this clonotype. The chain employs TRBV12-3 or TRBV12-4 and TRBJ2-1; D is unclear. Trimming took off 3 bases at V and 8 bases at J, with 14 bases between the two ends. The CDR3 is 14 residues long. DNA of the CDR3: TGTGCCAGCAGTTTTGGAGCCCTCCCCTATGAGCAGTTCTTC. It specifies CASSFGALPYEQFF.

The sample holds many counts of this clonotype. This chain links TRBV29-1 with TRBJ2-3; TRBD1 is a possible D gene (8 bases). The germline gives CDR1 SQVTM, CDR2 ANQGSEA. Trimming removed 6 bases at V and 3 bases at J, with 19 bases between. The CDR3 is 15 residues long. CDR3 coding DNA: TGCAGCGTCGACGGACAGGGAGGGTTGACAGATACGCAGTATTTT. It is translated as CSVDGQGGLTDTQYF.